Shown below are 7 T cell receptor beta chains from a single sample sequenced in a study of regulatory T cells in long-lasting Graves disease. The time point is: newly diagnosed GD, antithyroid drugs for less than 3 months. The TCR library was made from RNA extracted from PBMCs. Investigators prepared the TCR beta libraries by applying iRepertoire HTBI primers and Arm-PCR of CDR3 regions. TCRdb itself ran the multiplex PCR reads through MiXCR, one entry per CDR3 protein. The sample yields 350,000 to 500,000 distinct CDR3 sequences, around 13% seen once. These records were also assigned to another study, of T cells in Graves' hyperthyroidism and ophthalmopathy.

This specimen was peripheral blood mononuclear cells (PBMCs), taken at new diagnosis, from a patient treated with antithyroid drugs. The receptors here all came from a woman between 45 and 65 years old with Graves disease.

V gene TRBV3-1 combines with J gene TRBJ1-2; D not resolved. Germline assignment: CDR1 LGHDT and CDR2 YNNKEL (reference sequence). This CDR3 comprises 14 residues. V was trimmed by 0 bases and J by 3 bases, leaving 8 bases between them. The chain's CDR3 is CASSQEGFYYGYTF. CDR3 nucleotides: TGTGCCAGCAGCCAAGAGGGGTTTTACTATGGCTACACCTTC.

This chain uses TRBV4-1 with TRBJ2-7, with 16 nucleotides matching TRBD2. The CDR3 runs 18 residues. Germline V gives CDR1 MGHRA, CDR2 YSYEKL. J was trimmed by 5 bases and V by 0 bases; bases with no gene match: 7. CDR3: CASSQDHGTSGRENEQYF. The CDR3 coding sequence is TGCGCCAGCAGCCAAGACCACGGGACTAGCGGGAGGGAGAACGAGCAGTACTTC.

Note on this clonotype: As the CDR3 is not closed by the conserved phenylalanine or tryptophan, this likely results from a read error. The chain couples TRBV5-1 to TRBJ2-7; 8 bases fit TRBD1. The CDR3 totals 14 residues. V shed 4 bases and J 3 bases; nucleotides not matched to a gene: 6. Germline-derived CDR1 and CDR2 are SGHRS and YFSETQ. The CDR3 DNA is TGCGCCAGCAGCATCGACAGGGGTAGCTACGAGCAGTACCTC. Encoded protein: CASSIDRGSYEQYL.

The table lists this clonotype with many counts. J is TRBJ2-4 and V is TRBV11-2, with 7 bases lining up with TRBD2. Germline lookup yields CDR1 SGHAT and CDR2 FQNNGV. Trimming at V came to 5 bases and at J to 7 bases, leaving 8 bases not matched to a gene. This CDR3 comprises 14 residues. The CDR3 loop reads CASSPGLDPNIQYF. For the CDR3, the DNA is TGTGCCAGCAGCCCCGGACTAGACCCGAACATTCAGTACTTC.

This clonotype was seen many times. V usage is TRBV5-1 and J usage is TRBJ2-5; 11 positions match TRBD2. Germline lookup yields CDR1 SGHRS and CDR2 YFSETQ. Losses at the gene ends were 4 bases for V and 4 bases for J; bases not matched to a gene: 15. The CDR3 has 18 amino acids. The CDR3 spells CASSPQGLAANKGETQYF. CDR3 bases: TGCGCCAGCAGCCCCCAGGGACTAGCGGCGAACAAGGGAGAGACCCAGTACTTC. Looking up the rest from reference TRBV5-1 and TRBJ2-5 gives the full variable domain: KAGVTQTPRYLIKTRGQQVTLSCSPISGHRSVSWYQQTPGQGLQFLFEYFSETQRNKGNFPGRFSGRQFSNSRSEMNVSTLELGDSALYLCASSPQGLAANKGETQYFGPGTRLLVL.

This clonotype was observed many times. The CDR3 DNA reads as TGTGCCAGCAGCCAAGGACCCGGGACTAGCGGGAGGACCTACAATGAGCAGTTCTTC. Residues: CASSQGPGTSGRTYNEQFF. This chain connects TRBV3-1 to TRBJ2-1; TRBD2 aligns across 15 bases. The CDR3 is made up of 19 amino acids. The V gene's germline CDR1 is LGHDT and CDR2 YNNKEL (reference sequence). V lost 1 base, J lost 2 bases, and 6 bases stayed unmatched.

This clonotype has at least ten counts. This sequence joins TRBV27 and TRBJ1-4; D gene ambiguous. The CDR3 has 13 residues. V gave up 5 bases and J gave up 4 bases, with 8 bases separating them. Per germline, CDR1 MNHEY and CDR2 SMNVEV (reference sequence). Here the CDR3 DNA reads TGTGCCAGCAGTGGGAGTGGTAATGAAAAACTGTTTTTT. The encoded protein is CASSGSGNEKLFF.